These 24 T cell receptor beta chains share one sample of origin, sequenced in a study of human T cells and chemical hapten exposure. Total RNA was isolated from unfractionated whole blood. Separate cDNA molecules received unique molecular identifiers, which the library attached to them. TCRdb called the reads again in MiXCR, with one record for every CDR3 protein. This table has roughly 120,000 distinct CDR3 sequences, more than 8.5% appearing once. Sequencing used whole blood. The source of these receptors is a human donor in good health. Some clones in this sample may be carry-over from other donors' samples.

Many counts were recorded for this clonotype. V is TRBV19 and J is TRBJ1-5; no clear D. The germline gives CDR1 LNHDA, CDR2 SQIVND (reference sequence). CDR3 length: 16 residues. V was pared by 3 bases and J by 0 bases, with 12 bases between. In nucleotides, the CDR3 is TGTGCCAGTAGTATTGCGAGACCGTATAGCAATCAGCCCCAGCATTTT. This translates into CASSIARPYSNQPQHF. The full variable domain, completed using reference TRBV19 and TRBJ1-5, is DGGITQSPKYLFRKEGQNVTLSCEQNLNHDAMYWYRQDPGQGLRLIYYSQIVNDFQKGDIAEGYSVSREKKESFPLTVTSAQKNPTAFYLCASSIARPYSNQPQHFGDGTRLSIL.

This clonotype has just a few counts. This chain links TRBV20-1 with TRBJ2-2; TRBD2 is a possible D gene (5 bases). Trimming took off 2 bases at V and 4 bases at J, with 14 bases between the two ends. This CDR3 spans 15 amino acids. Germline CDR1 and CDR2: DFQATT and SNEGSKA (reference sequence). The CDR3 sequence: CSARPGNPGTGELFF. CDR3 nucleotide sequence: TGCAGTGCTAGACCCGGGAACCCTGGCACCGGGGAGCTGTTTTTT.

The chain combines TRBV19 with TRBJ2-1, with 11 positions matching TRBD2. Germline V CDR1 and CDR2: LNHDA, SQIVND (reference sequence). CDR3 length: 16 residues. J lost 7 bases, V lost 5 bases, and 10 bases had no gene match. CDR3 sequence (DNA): TGTGCCAGTAGTGCGGAGGGACTAGCGGTTTTGAATGAGCAGTTCTTC. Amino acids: CASSAEGLAVLNEQFF.

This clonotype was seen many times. This CDR3 reads CASSAGAGTGGATDTQYF. In nucleotides, the CDR3 is TGTGCCAGCAGTGCCGGAGCTGGGACAGGGGGCGCGACAGATACGCAGTATTTT. J is TRBJ2-3 and V is TRBV6-1; 12 nucleotides agree with TRBD1. Germline trimming cut 4 bases from V and 3 bases from J; bases unmatched to any gene: 11. The CDR3 is 18 residues long. The germline V gene has CDR1 MNHNS and CDR2 SASEGT.

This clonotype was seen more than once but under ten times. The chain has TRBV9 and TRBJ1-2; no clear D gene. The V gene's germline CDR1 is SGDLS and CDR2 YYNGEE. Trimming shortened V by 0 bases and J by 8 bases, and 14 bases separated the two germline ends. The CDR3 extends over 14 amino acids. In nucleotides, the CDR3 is TGTGCCAGCAGCGTAGGTGGTGGAGGAGGAGGCTACACCTTC. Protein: CASSVGGGGGGYTF.

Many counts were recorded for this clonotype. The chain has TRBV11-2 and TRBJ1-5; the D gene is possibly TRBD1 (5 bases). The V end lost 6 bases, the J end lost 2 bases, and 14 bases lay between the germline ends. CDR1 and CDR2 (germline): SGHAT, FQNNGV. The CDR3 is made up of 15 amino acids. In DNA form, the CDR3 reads TGTGCCAGCAGTTTGGGGGGGACGGGCAATCAGCCCCAGCATTTT. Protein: CASSLGGTGNQPQHF.

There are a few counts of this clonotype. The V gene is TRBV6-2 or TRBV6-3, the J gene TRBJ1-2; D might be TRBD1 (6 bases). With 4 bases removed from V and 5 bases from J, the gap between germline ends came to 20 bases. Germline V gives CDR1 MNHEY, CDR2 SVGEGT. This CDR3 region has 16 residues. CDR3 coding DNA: TGTGCCAGCAGTTCTCCGGTTGGACGGACAGATTATGGCTACACCTTC. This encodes CASSSPVGRTDYGYTF.

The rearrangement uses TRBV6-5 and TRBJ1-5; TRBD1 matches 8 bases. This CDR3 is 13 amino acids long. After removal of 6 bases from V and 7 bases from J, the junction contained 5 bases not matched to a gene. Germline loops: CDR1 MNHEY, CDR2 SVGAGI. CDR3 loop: CASRDRGGQPQHF. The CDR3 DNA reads TGTGCCAGCAGAGACAGGGGCGGACAGCCCCAGCATTTT.

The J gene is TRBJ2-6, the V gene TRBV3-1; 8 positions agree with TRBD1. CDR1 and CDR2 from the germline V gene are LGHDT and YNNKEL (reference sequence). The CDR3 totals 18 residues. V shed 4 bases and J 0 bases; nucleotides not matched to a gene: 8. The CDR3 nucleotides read TGTGCCAGCAGCCGGCGAGGGACAGGAGTCTCTGGGGCCAACGTCCTGACTTTC. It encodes CASSRRGTGVSGANVLTF.

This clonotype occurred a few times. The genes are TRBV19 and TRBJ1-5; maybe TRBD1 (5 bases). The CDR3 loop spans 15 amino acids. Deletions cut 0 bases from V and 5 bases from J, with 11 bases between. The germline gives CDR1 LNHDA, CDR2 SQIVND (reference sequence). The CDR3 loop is CASSIDAGTDQPQHF. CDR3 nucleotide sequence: TGTGCCAGTAGTATAGATGCAGGGACGGATCAGCCCCAGCATTTT.

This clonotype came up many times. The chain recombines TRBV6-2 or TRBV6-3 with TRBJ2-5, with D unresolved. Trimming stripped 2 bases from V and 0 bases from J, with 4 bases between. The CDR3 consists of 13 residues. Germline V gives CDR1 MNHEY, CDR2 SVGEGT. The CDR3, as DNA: TGTGCCAGCAGTTACCGGGACCAAGAGACCCAGTACTTC. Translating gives CASSYRDQETQYF.

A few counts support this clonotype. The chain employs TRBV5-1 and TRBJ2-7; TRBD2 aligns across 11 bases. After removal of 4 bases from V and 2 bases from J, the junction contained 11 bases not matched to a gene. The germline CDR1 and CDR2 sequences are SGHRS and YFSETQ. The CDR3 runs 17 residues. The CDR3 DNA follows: TGCGCCAGCAGCCGGATTCTAGCGGGAGGTGGAGCCTACGAGCAGTACTTC. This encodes CASSRILAGGGAYEQYF.

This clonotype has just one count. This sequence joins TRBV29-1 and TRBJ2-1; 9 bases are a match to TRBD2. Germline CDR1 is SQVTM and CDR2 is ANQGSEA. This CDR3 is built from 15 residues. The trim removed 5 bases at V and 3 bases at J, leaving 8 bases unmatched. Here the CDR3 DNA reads TGCAGCGTTCTCCTCGGGACTAGCAGCTACAATGAGCAGTTCTTC. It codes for CSVLLGTSSYNEQFF.

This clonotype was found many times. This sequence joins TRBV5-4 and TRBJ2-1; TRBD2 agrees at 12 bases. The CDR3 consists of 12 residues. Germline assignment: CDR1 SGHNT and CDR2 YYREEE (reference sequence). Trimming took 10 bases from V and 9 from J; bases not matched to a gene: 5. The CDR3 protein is CALTSGRGEQFF. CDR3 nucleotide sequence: TGTGCCTTGACTAGCGGGAGAGGTGAGCAGTTCTTC.

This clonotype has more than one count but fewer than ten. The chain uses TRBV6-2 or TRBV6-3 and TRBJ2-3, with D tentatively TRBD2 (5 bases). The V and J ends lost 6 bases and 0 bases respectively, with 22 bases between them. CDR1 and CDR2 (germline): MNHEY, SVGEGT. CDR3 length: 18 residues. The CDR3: CASRDPSAPRLSTDTQYF. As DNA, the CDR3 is TGTGCCAGCAGGGACCCCAGTGCCCCGAGACTAAGCACAGATACGCAGTATTTT.

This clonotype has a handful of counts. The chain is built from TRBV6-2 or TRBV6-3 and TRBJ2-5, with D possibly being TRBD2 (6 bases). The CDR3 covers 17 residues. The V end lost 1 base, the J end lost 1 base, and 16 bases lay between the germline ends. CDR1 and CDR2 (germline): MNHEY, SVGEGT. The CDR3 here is CASSYLGDRDSQETQYF. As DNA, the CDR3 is TGTGCCAGCAGTTACTTGGGGGACCGGGACTCCCAAGAGACCCAGTACTTC.

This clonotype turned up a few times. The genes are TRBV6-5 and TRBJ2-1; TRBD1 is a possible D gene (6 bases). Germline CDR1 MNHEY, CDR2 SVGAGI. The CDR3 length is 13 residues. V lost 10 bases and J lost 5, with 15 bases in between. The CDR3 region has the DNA TGTGCCACTGGGGGCTCAGGGGACAATGAGCAGTTCTTC. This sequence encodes CATGGSGDNEQFF.

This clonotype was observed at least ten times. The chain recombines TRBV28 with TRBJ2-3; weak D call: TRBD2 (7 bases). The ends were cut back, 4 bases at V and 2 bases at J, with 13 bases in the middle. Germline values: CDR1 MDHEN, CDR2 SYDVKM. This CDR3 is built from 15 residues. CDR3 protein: CASSSTGGLTDTQYF. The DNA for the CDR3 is TGTGCCAGCAGTTCAACGGGGGGCCTCACAGATACGCAGTATTTT.

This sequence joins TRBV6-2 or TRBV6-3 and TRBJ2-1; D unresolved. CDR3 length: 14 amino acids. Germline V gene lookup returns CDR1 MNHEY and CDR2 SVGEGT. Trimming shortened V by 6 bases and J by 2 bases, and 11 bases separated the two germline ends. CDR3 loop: CASSPDLPYNEQFF. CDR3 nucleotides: TGTGCCAGCAGCCCCGACTTGCCCTACAATGAGCAGTTCTTC.

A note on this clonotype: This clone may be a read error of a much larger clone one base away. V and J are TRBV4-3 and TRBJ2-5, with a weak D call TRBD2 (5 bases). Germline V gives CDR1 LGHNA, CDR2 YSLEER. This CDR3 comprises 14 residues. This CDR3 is CASSQGQGGESQYF. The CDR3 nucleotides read TGCGCCAGCAGCCAGGGCCAAGGAGGAGAGAGCCAGTACTTC.

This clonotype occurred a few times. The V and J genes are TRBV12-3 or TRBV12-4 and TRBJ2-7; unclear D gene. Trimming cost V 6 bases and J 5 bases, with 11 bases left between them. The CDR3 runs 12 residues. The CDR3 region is CASRRTVDEQYF. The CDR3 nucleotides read TGTGCCAGCAGACGAACAGTGGACGAGCAGTACTTC.

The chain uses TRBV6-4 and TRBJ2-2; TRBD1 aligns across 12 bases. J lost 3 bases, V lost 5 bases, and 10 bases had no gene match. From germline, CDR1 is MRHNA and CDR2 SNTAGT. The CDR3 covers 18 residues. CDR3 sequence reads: CASSKFAGTGGDTGELFF. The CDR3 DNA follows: TGTGCCAGCAGTAAGTTCGCCGGGACAGGGGGCGACACCGGGGAGCTGTTTTTT.

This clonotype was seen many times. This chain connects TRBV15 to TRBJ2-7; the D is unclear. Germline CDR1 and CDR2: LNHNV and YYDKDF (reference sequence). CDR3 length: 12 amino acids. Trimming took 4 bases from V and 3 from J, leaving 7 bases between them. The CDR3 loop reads CATSTRHYEQYF. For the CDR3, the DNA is TGTGCCACCAGCACTAGGCACTACGAGCAGTACTTC. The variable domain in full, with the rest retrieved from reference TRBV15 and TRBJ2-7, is DAMVIQNPRYQVTQFGKPVTLSCSQTLNHNVMYWYQQKSSQAPKLLFHYYDKDFNNEADTPDNFQSRRPNTSFCFLDIRSPGLGDTAMYLCATSTRHYEQYFGPGTRLTVT.

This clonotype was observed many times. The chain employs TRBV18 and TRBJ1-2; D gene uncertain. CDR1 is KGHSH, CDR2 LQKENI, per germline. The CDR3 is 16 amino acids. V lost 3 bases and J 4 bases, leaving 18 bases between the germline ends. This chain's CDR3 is CASSPLREPTSYGYTF. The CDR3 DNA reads TGTGCCAGCTCACCCCTGAGGGAGCCTACTTCCTATGGCTACACCTTC. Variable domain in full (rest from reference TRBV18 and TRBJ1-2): NAGVMQNPRHLVRRRGQEARLRCSPMKGHSHVYWYRQLPEEGLKFMVYLQKENIIDESGMPKERFSAEFPKEGPSILRIQQVVRGDSAAYFCASSPLREPTSYGYTFGSGTRLTVV.